The present TCR beta chain was sequenced within a study of cytotoxic CD8 clonotypes in ibrutinib-treated CLL (dated by TCRdb to the early 2020s). Regarding the study in general: The cohort was composed of 11 relapsed/refractory and about 15 treatment-naive patients; IGHV unmutated status was identified in 17 patients. Responses were partial in 24 patients and complete in 2; after median about 68 months follow-up, approximately 15 stayed in remission and roughly twelve progressed. Of the 90 or so participants in the trial, roughly 25 had longitudinal samples available. Every remission and progressive disease sample was obtained while ibrutinib was still being received by the patients. Cryopreserved peripheral blood mononuclear cells were obtained before treatment, at response, and at either sustained remission or disease progression. Response samples were taken after a median of roughly 12 months on treatment, ranging from about 6 to 36 months. An average of about 250,000 productive templates and tens of thousands of productive rearrangements was obtained per sample.

Summary of the overall study and its limitations: Sampling times were not matched between sustained-remission and progressing patients, and lymph node repertoires were not studied. Baseline clonality was found to be higher than that of age-matched healthy donors and was strongly correlated with circulating CD8+ T-cell counts. Clonality increased at ibrutinib response, stayed stable in sustained remission, and fell back toward baseline at progression. Public clonotypes were rare and either shrank or stayed stable during treatment, and the rise in clonality at ibrutinib response reflected expansion of private clonotypes.

This clone was picked up many times. The clone's antigen remains unknown. Per-base qualities were not stored, and no clone one base away is much larger. On a MiSeq, deep resolution sequencing aimed for a depth between 1 in 1 million and 1 in 200,000 T cells, with each clonotype covered 10x on average. The immunoSEQ hsTCRB Kit was used to generate TCR beta libraries. The study's own analysis went as follows. ImmunoSEQ Data Assistant and ImmunoSEQ Analyzer were used for data analysis, and V, D and J genes were assigned according to IMGT definitions. Clonality, which ranges from 0 to 1, was calculated as one minus the normalized Shannon entropy of productive rearrangement frequencies. Public clonotype analysis was restricted to overrepresented clonotypes comprising at least 0.05% of each patient's repertoire. Repertoires from about a dozen age-matched healthy donors in immuneACCESS were used as clonality controls. TCRdb re-hosts the immuneACCESS table, in-frame sequences only. Its copies lack some clones; in the studies checked, an unresolved V gene accounts for under half of them, and the cause for the rest is not known. V and J calls and clone size are copied from that table; D and trimming were computed from the DNA. This sample is represented by around 330,000 clones; over 55% of them were singletons. 6% to 6.5% of the sample is taken by the ten largest.

For TCR beta library preparation, around 2.2 micrograms of genomic DNA was extracted from cryopreserved PBMCs. Longitudinal blood samples from CLL patients on ibrutinib monotherapy were analyzed using high-throughput TCR beta sequencing. The patients took part in an open-label, single-center phase 2 trial of ibrutinib monotherapy. Based on the germline V gene, the CDR1 and CDR2 sequences are SGHDT and YYEEEE. Including the terminal cysteine and phenylalanine, the CDR3 comprises 17 residues. The DNA shown is the 51-base CDR3, in frame from base 1. The V end loses 3 bases and the J end loses 8 bases, and a stretch of 24 bases separates them.

The chain uses TRBV5-6 and TRBJ2-1; matching of 6 bases hints at TRBD2 as the D gene. The TCR was taken from a human donor with chronic lymphocytic leukemia. Material: PBMCs, obtained after 36 months of ibrutinib treatment. The bases read TGTGCCAGCAGCTCGACACGGGGACTTGAGACCAGTGATGAGCAGTTCTTC. The resulting protein is CASSSTRGLETSDEQFF.